The 18 T cell receptor beta chains below come from one sample, sequenced in a study of PD-1 blockade in classical Hodgkin lymphoma. The sample's time point: cycle 4 day 1 (C4D1), after about 6 weeks of nivolumab. After autologous stem cell transplantation all patients relapsed, and prior brentuximab vedotin exposure differed between cohorts. Some clones are missing from TCRdb's copy, which holds only in-frame ones; the method was immunoSEQ multiplex PCR. The table records tens of thousands of clones, 90% of them present only once. Specimen: peripheral blood mononuclear cells (PBMCs), collected before the fourth cycle of nivolumab. The source is a human donor with classical Hodgkin lymphoma.

This chain links TRBV27 with TRBJ2-7; D is undetermined. V was clipped by 4 bases and J by 4 bases, with 14 bases between them. Per the germline V gene, CDR1 is MNHEY and CDR2 is SMNVEV (reference sequence). The CDR3 totals 14 residues. Here the CDR3 DNA reads TGTGCCAGCAGTTCCTTAATGAATTCATACGAGCAGTACTTC. Translating it yields CASSSLMNSYEQYF.

The gene calls are TRBV9 and TRBJ2-7, with 12 nucleotides matching TRBD2. Germline V gene lookup returns CDR1 SGDLS and CDR2 YYNGEE. Trimming took 3 bases from V and 5 from J; bases not matched to a gene: 6. The CDR3 totals 15 residues. As DNA, the CDR3 is TGTGCCAGCAGCGAGACTAGCGGGGGAATGGACGAGCAGTACTTC. Protein sequence: CASSETSGGMDEQYF.

Only one count was recorded for this clone. The CDR3 loop is CASSVASRNTGELFF. The CDR3 nucleotides are TGTGCCAGCAGCGTAGCTTCCCGGAACACCGGGGAGCTGTTTTTT. V and J are TRBV9 and TRBJ2-2; the D is unclear. The germline gives CDR1 SGDLS, CDR2 YYNGEE. The germline V and J ends were trimmed by 0 bases and 1 base, with 7 bases remaining between them. This CDR3 contains 15 residues.

The chain recombines TRBV28 with TRBJ1-2; 8 bases are a match to TRBD1. The CDR3 sequence is 12 residues long. Germline CDR1 reads MDHEN; CDR2 reads SYDVKM. The ends lost 5 bases at V and 9 bases at J; junction bases unmatched: 5. The CDR3 DNA reads TGTGCCAGCAGTCCCAGGGACAGGAGCTACACCTTC. The encoded protein is CASSPRDRSYTF.

Here the CDR3 DNA reads TGTGCCTGGGAGGGGACTGCGAGTTCACCCCTCCACTTT. This gives the protein CAWEGTASSPLHF. The chain links TRBV30 to TRBJ1-6; weak D call: TRBD1 (5 bases). This CDR3 spans 13 amino acids. V gave up 5 bases and J gave up 9 bases, with 14 bases separating them. Germline CDR1 reads GTSNPN; CDR2 reads SVGIG (reference sequence).

V is TRBV4-2 and J is TRBJ1-2; D possibly corresponds to TRBD1 (6 bases). Trimming stripped 2 bases from V and 0 bases from J, with 13 bases between. Germline CDR1 is LGHNA and CDR2 is YNFKEQ. This CDR3 is 16 amino acids long. CDR3 bases: TGTGCCAGCAGCCAATATCTAGGACAGACTAACTATGGCTACACCTTC. Translating it yields CASSQYLGQTNYGYTF.

As for this clone: A read error may account for a junction end that differs from germline. The chain is built from TRBV5-1 and TRBJ2-1, with D possibly matching TRBD1 (6 bases). The germline V gene encodes CDR1 SGHRS and CDR2 YFSETQ. The CDR3 totals 13 residues. CDR3 sequence reads: CASSLYRVDEQFF. The CDR3 DNA reads as TGTGCCAGCAGCTTATACAGGGTGGATGAGCAGTTCTTC.

The chain couples TRBV7-3 to TRBJ2-1, with 9 bases lining up with TRBD2. This CDR3 has 14 residues. Germline lookup yields CDR1 SGHTA and CDR2 FQGTGA. V lost 4 bases and J lost 4; bases outside the gene matches: 2. The CDR3 spells CASSSGLAYNEQFF. CDR3 in DNA: TGTGCCAGCAGCTCCGGACTAGCGTACAATGAGCAGTTCTTC.

The chain uses TRBV30 and TRBJ1-5, with D unclear. The germline V gene encodes CDR1 GTSNPN and CDR2 SVGIG (reference sequence). The ends were cut back, 2 bases at V and 4 bases at J, with 9 bases in the middle. CDR3 length: 13 amino acids. CDR3 bases: TGTGCCTGGAGTTGGGTATCGAATCAGCCCCAGCATTTT. Residues: CAWSWVSNQPQHF.

The chain recombines TRBV7-2 with TRBJ1-1; a weak D match, TRBD1 (5 bases). The V gene's germline CDR1 is SGHTA and CDR2 FQGNSA. Trimming left V 1 base short and J 8 bases short, with 17 bases between. This CDR3 region has 15 residues. In DNA form, the CDR3 reads TGTGCCAGCAGCTTAGTAGGGACCAGTTCCACCGAAGCTTTCTTT. It is translated as CASSLVGTSSTEAFF.

The V and J genes are TRBV6-5 and TRBJ2-5; no definite D call. With the DNA end fitting TRBJ2-7 better, the J assignment may be wrong. The CDR3 is 12 amino acids. Germline assignment: CDR1 MNHEY and CDR2 SVGAGI. The CDR3 loop reads CASSYDSDEQYF. CDR3 DNA: TGTGCCAGCAGTTACGACTCTGACGAGCAGTACTTC.

This clone was observed a single time. The chain carries TRBV7-9 and TRBJ1-2; D possibly corresponds to TRBD1 (6 bases). Germline V gene sequence: CDR1 SEHNR, CDR2 FQNEAQ (reference sequence). CDR3 length: 15 residues. The V and J ends lost 1 base and 5 bases respectively, with 14 bases between them. The CDR3 protein is CASSLDSWGLYGYTF. The CDR3 bases are TGTGCCAGCAGCTTAGATAGCTGGGGGCTTTATGGCTACACCTTC.

V and J are TRBV5-8 and TRBJ2-7; unclear D gene. Germline CDR1 and CDR2: SGHTS and YDEGEE. The length of the CDR3 is 16 residues. V shed 1 base and J shed 3 bases, with 17 bases lying between them. The CDR3: CASSLTPPRLNYEQYF. The CDR3 region has the DNA TGTGCCAGCAGCTTGACCCCCCCTAGGCTGAACTACGAGCAGTACTTC.

This chain's CDR3 is CASSRRGGRGETQYF. The DNA for the CDR3 is TGTGCCAGCAGTAGGCGGGGGGGCCGAGGTGAGACCCAGTACTTC. The rearrangement joins TRBV27 to TRBJ2-5; 9 positions match TRBD2. V gave up 5 bases and J gave up 5 bases; unmatched junction bases: 9. The CDR3 spans 15 residues. Germline CDR1 and CDR2: MNHEY and SMNVEV (reference sequence).

CDR3 coding DNA: TGCGCCAGCAGCCAAGACGGACGGAGTAATGAAAAACTGTTTTTT. Its translation is CASSQDGRSNEKLFF. The V and J genes are TRBV4-1 and TRBJ1-4; no clear D gene. Germline values: CDR1 MGHRA, CDR2 YSYEKL. Trimming took 0 bases from V and 4 from J, leaving 9 bases between them. This CDR3 has 15 amino acids.

The gene calls are TRBV7-6 and TRBJ1-1; D gene unclear. This CDR3 is built from 14 residues. Trimming took 1 base from V and 1 from J, leaving 7 bases between them. Germline CDR1 and CDR2: SGHVS and FNYEAQ. The CDR3 protein is CASSLETRNTEAFF. For the CDR3, the DNA is TGTGCCAGCAGCTTAGAAACTCGGAACACTGAAGCTTTCTTT.

The chain uses TRBV2 and TRBJ1-4, with no clear D. V lost 6 bases, J lost 4 bases, and 15 bases lay in between. Germline V gives CDR1 SNHLY, CDR2 FYNNEI. The CDR3 has 15 residues. The CDR3 spells CASSLRWQDNEKLFF. CDR3 in DNA: TGTGCCAGCAGCCTTAGGTGGCAGGATAATGAAAAACTGTTTTTT.

The CDR3 coding sequence is TGTGCCAGTAGTTCGACTAGCGGGGGCCCAAACATTCAGTACTTC. Translated, it gives CASSSTSGGPNIQYF. V is TRBV19 and J is TRBJ2-4; 12 nucleotides align to TRBD2. Germline CDR1 and CDR2: LNHDA and SQIVND (reference sequence). The CDR3 runs to 15 residues. Trimming removed 5 bases from V and 6 bases from J; junction bases left unmatched: 5.